This T cell receptor beta chain was captured in a study of regulatory T cells in long-lasting Graves disease (TCRdb year 2021). With regard to the full study: Newly diagnosed Graves' disease patients had taken antithyroid drugs for less than 3 months. The study took place in China and was registered as a clinical trial. A total of about 33 samples underwent TCR sequencing, from about 13 patients with persistent Graves' disease and roughly 20 patients with newly diagnosed Graves' disease. Persistent Graves' disease patients were compared with newly diagnosed Graves' disease patients by peripheral blood TCR sequencing and RNA sequencing.

This clonotype has a handful of counts. What antigen it recognizes has not been identified. No quality values exist for individual bases; no much larger clone is one base distant. CDR1 MNHNS and CDR2 SASEGT were looked up in the germline V gene. Measured from the cysteine to the phenylalanine, the CDR3 is 13 residues long. Only the CDR3 part of the read is kept: 39 bases, read in frame from the first base. Relative to germline, V is missing 7 bases and J is missing 4 bases, with 6 bases of the junction outside any gene match. Libraries were prepared through multiplex PCR. The instrument given in TCRdb is Illumina HiSeq 4000. To build TCR beta libraries, CDR3 regions were amplified by Arm-PCR using iRepertoire HTBI primers. Before sequencing, the PCR products underwent gel purification. The paper's data handling went like this. A total of under 80 TRBV and 14 TRBJ segments were identified across samples and were used for gene usage analysis of CDR3 amino acid clonotypes. Filtered high-quality paired reads were merged into contigs using COPE and FqMerger. BLAST was used to align contigs to IMGT TRBV, TRBD and TRBJ reference genes, with CDR3 defined following IMGT. Any clonotype with a frequency above 0.1% was counted as a highly expanded clone. Repertoire diversity was measured by Shannon entropy, and V-J evenness by the Gini coefficient. A clonotype was considered public if more than one individual shared it. TCRdb reran the public reads through fastp at Q25 and MiXCR, keeping productive beta chains. CDR3 protein duplicates are merged, each entry listing the most common genes and DNA. TCRdb's processing, not the study's, gives the V and J calls here. This sample is represented by under 400,000 distinct CDR3 sequences; approximately 15% of them were singletons. The ten top clones hold around 27% of the sample.

The intended sense of this specimen's time point label: newly diagnosed GD, antithyroid drugs for less than 3 months. RNA was extracted from PBMCs in TRIzol for both TCR sequencing and RNA sequencing. Graves' disease was diagnosed according to American Thyroid Association guidelines. The patients came from an endocrinology department in Xi'an, China. From each patient, around 9 milliliters of peripheral blood was collected into an EDTA anticoagulant tube. Ficoll Paque Plus density gradient separation was used to isolate PBMCs, and no further T cell sorting was done. An Agilent 2100 Bioanalyzer and agarose gel were used to check RNA quality, while a NanoDrop 2000 measured RNA concentration. Overall study results and their limits: Sequencing and analysis were limited to the TCR beta chain. Persistent patients shared more public clonotypes among themselves (around 2,700) than newly diagnosed patients did (about 970). Compared with newly diagnosed patients, patients with persistent Graves' disease had lower TCR Shannon entropy and fewer highly expanded clones, which suggests clonal expansion. Persistent disease showed preferential use of TRBV28, TRBJ1-2 and TRBJ2-5, whereas newly diagnosed disease favored TRBV20-1 and TRBJ2-1. Peripheral blood alone was examined, since thyroid tissue, which constituted the primary lesion, could not be accessed. The small sample size was acknowledged by the authors as a limitation that may reduce accuracy.

These data were also reused for a study on T cells in Graves' hyperthyroidism and ophthalmopathy. As the second study states: Stable Graves' hyperthyroidism was defined as the absence of progression to ophthalmopathy over 18 months of follow-up. The hyperthyroidism patients were between 18 and 65 years old and newly diagnosed, with a disease duration of less than 2 months. Any patient with an uncontrolled infection, another autoimmune disease, pregnancy or lactation was excluded. Diagnoses were based on clinical symptoms, serum thyroxine and TRAb, thyroid ultrasound and orbital computed tomography. The first round of RT-PCR for the TCR CDR3 was performed with the HTBI primer set and the Qiagen OneStep RT-PCR kit. Most expanded thyroid clonotypes (frequency above 0.001) were also found in blood, which suggests that blood repertoires may mirror thyroid immune responses. A 13 V-J signature model separated ophthalmopathy from stable hyperthyroidism, with roughly 88% sensitivity and roughly 84% specificity in cross-validation and 80%/75% in testing. In validation, progression to ophthalmopathy was predicted by the model with around 70% sensitivity and nearly 75% specificity, a median of roughly 6 months before onset. TCR V-J signatures able to tell the groups apart were searched for in a discovery cohort of about a hundred patients, of whom over 40 had Graves' ophthalmopathy and around 58 had stable Graves' hyperthyroidism. Whether ophthalmopathy could be predicted prospectively was tested in an independent validation cohort made up of 18 hyperthyroidism patients plus 17 patients who later progressed to ophthalmopathy. The 100 discovery patients were randomly split 7:3 into training and test sets. In about 6 Graves' hyperthyroidism patients, the study also compared T-cell repertoires from thyroid tissue with T-cell repertoires from blood. After blood sampling, hyperthyroidism patients were treated with methimazole at a starting dose of 30 mg daily, and ophthalmopathy patients were treated with high-dose intravenous methylprednisolone. Libraries were constructed in a second round of multiplex PCR, after which size selection and purification were carried out. Libraries were sequenced paired-end with 100 bp reads on an Illumina HiSeq2000. SOAPnuke was used to process the raw data, removing reads that contained adapters or uncalled bases, had a mean Phred below 15, or lacked an exact match to the constant primer or identifier. COPE v1.2.5 was used to merge the high-quality paired reads, and each unique nucleotide sequence was defined as a clonotype. MiTCR v1.1 was used to align the clonotypes against IMGT TRBV, TRBD and TRBJ reference segments. The analysis included only V-J combinations with a frequency above 0.0001, which together covered 99% to 99.2% of the repertoires. The TCS score was defined as the ratio of F50 (clonal expansion) to E x V (chaos), calculated using BLOSUM62-based TCRdist between CDR3 peptides within each V-J. Welch's t-statistics and random forest reduced 500 to 550 V-J features to 10 to 15, which were used in a naive Bayes classifier (R e1071). Sample size was not statistically predetermined, and investigators were not blinded to group allocation. According to the paper, TCR Vbeta CDR3 sequencing was carried out on 120 to 150 peripheral blood samples, which came from approximately 43 ophthalmopathy, 70 to 80 hyperthyroidism and approximately 17 progressor patients.

The chain links TRBV6-1 with TRBJ2-5; 7 bases in the junction line up with TRBD1. The starting material was peripheral blood mononuclear cells (PBMCs), obtained at new diagnosis, from a patient treated with antithyroid drugs. The sequence came from a man aged 40-55 years with Graves disease. Donor details come from another sample of the same person, matched by shared clones. DNA sequence: TGTGCCAGCACCCTCCCAGGGGGAGAGACCCAGTACTTC. This codes for CASTLPGGETQYF.